Following are 16 T cell receptor beta chains from one sample sequenced in a study of OX40 agonist ivuxolimab in advanced cancers. Data came from immunoSEQ multiplex PCR; TCRdb stores just in-frame clones and leaves some out. The sample lists tens of thousands of clones; approximately 93% were seen once. The material sequenced was CD4+ or CD8+ T cells sorted from blood, taken in a trial of the OX40 agonist ivuxolimab. These receptor sequences come from an adult with an advanced solid tumor such as melanoma, head and neck, liver or kidney cancer.

V is TRBV4-3 and J is TRBJ2-5; D is unclear. The CDR3 is 15 residues long. Germline CDR1 is LGHNA and CDR2 is YSLEER. Trimming removed 2 bases at V and 5 bases at J, with 15 bases between. The CDR3 DNA reads as TGCGCCAGCAGCCAAAACAGAGGCCCCGGGGAGACCCAGTACTTC. Encoded protein: CASSQNRGPGETQYF.

The V gene is TRBV29-1, the J gene TRBJ1-2; D ambiguous. CDR3 size: 15 residues. CDR1 and CDR2 (germline): SQVTM, ANQGSEA. Trimming stripped 5 bases from V and 0 bases from J, with 16 bases between. The CDR3 bases are TGCAGCGTTCTCGATGAGGGATTCACTAACTATGGCTACACCTTC. This gives the protein CSVLDEGFTNYGYTF.

The V call is TRBV27, the J call TRBJ2-1, with 8 bases lining up with TRBD2. From germline, CDR1 is MNHEY and CDR2 SMNVEV (reference sequence). This CDR3 is built from 14 residues. The J segment lost 7 bases and the V segment lost 2 bases, leaving 4 bases of the junction unmatched. The CDR3 DNA sequence: TGTGCCAGCAGTTTAATCACTAGCGGTAATGAGCAGTTCTTC. Residues: CASSLITSGNEQFF.

The V and J genes are TRBV27 and TRBJ1-3; a possible D gene is TRBD1 (5 bases). Between the trimmed V and J ends, which lost 3 bases and 2 bases, there was a span of 11 bases. This CDR3 has 15 residues. Per the germline V gene, CDR1 is MNHEY and CDR2 is SMNVEV (reference sequence). Written as DNA, the CDR3 is TGTGCCAGCAGTTTGGATGGGGGTACTGGAAACACCATATATTTT. This gives the protein CASSLDGGTGNTIYF.

This chain connects TRBV27 to TRBJ1-2; 7 bases match TRBD1. J was trimmed by 6 bases and V by 2 bases; bases with no gene match: 9. Germline V CDR1 and CDR2: MNHEY, SMNVEV (reference sequence). This CDR3 is built from 15 residues. The CDR3 loop is CASSLDETGSDGYTF. The CDR3 coding sequence is TGTGCCAGCAGTTTAGATGAGACAGGGAGCGATGGCTACACCTTC.

The chain couples TRBV7-6 to TRBJ1-4, with a tentative D call TRBD1 (6 bases). V lost 8 bases and J lost 8, with 18 bases in between. The CDR3 spans 14 residues. Germline V gives CDR1 SGHVS, CDR2 FNYEAQ. The CDR3 sequence: CASGGGTPGEKLFF. For the CDR3, the DNA is TGTGCCAGCGGGGGGGGGACACCGGGAGAAAAACTGTTTTTT.

The chain has TRBV7-3 and TRBJ2-5; D remains ambiguous. Per the germline V gene, CDR1 is SGHTA and CDR2 is FQGTGA. The ends were cut back, 6 bases at V and 5 bases at J, with 13 bases in the middle. The length of the CDR3 is 13 residues. The CDR3 DNA is TGTGCCAGCAGTTCCCGACCCACGGAGACCCAGTACTTC. Amino acids: CASSSRPTETQYF.

The chain recombines TRBV7-2 with TRBJ2-1; weak D call: TRBD1 (6 bases). The CDR3 loop spans 14 amino acids. CDR1 and CDR2 from the germline V gene are SGHTA and FQGNSA. Trimming left V 3 bases short and J 2 bases short, with 8 bases between. CDR3: CASSFKGAYNEQFF. The DNA for the CDR3 is TGTGCCAGCAGCTTTAAGGGGGCCTACAATGAGCAGTTCTTC.

This clone was seen once. The chain recombines TRBV27 with TRBJ2-5; unclear D gene. The germline CDR1 and CDR2 sequences are MNHEY and SMNVEV (reference sequence). The CDR3 contains 13 residues. V was cut by 0 bases and J by 0 bases, with 2 bases left in between. In DNA form, the CDR3 reads TGTGCCAGCAGTTTATCGGACCAAGAGACCCAGTACTTC. Protein sequence: CASSLSDQETQYF.

This clone was detected only once. CDR3 nucleotide sequence: TGCGCCAGCAGCCAAGATTCAGGGGGCCAGCCCCAGCATTTT. This sequence encodes CASSQDSGGQPQHF. This chain uses TRBV4-3 with TRBJ1-5; 8 nucleotides align to TRBD1. The germline CDR1 and CDR2 sequences are LGHNA and YSLEER. With V trimmed by 0 bases and J by 7 bases, 2 bases remained unmatched. This CDR3 has 14 residues.

In DNA, the CDR3 is TGTGCCAGCAGCCCCGAAGCGGGGGGGAATGAGCAGTTCTTC. This codes for CASSPEAGGNEQFF. This chain uses TRBV7-2 with TRBJ2-1; 10 bases align to TRBD2. J was trimmed by 7 bases and V by 5 bases; bases with no gene match: 5. The CDR3 consists of 14 residues. The germline V gene has CDR1 SGHTA and CDR2 FQGNSA.

V usage is TRBV19 and J usage is TRBJ2-1; 11 bases align to TRBD2. V shed 3 bases, J shed 12 bases, and the junction held 13 bases outside the gene matches. This CDR3 region has 16 residues. Germline loops: CDR1 LNHDA, CDR2 SQIVND (reference sequence). This CDR3 reads CASSIGTSGVGLGQFF. The CDR3 nucleotides read TGTGCCAGTAGTATTGGGACTAGCGGAGTGGGGCTGGGGCAGTTCTTC.

The rearrangement uses TRBV27 and TRBJ1-1, with D possibly TRBD1 on 5 matching bases. The CDR3 length is 13 residues. V was trimmed by 2 bases and J by 6 bases, leaving 10 bases between them. CDR1 and CDR2 from the germline V gene are MNHEY and SMNVEV (reference sequence). Written as DNA, the CDR3 is TGTGCCAGCAGTTTAGGTTTGGGGGCTGAAGCTTTCTTT. This codes for CASSLGLGAEAFF.

This sequence joins TRBV28 and TRBJ1-2; D is undetermined. This CDR3 contains 12 residues. V was cut by 11 bases and J by 4 bases, with 14 bases left in between. The germline gives CDR1 MDHEN, CDR2 SYDVKM. The CDR3 DNA is TGTGCCGTCCTTCGCGGGAGCTATGGCTACACCTTC. Its protein is CAVLRGSYGYTF.

This sequence joins TRBV5-4 and TRBJ2-2; 12 bases line up with TRBD2. V shed 4 bases, J shed 6 bases, and the junction held 13 bases outside the gene matches. Germline CDR1 and CDR2: SGHNT and YYREEE (reference sequence). The CDR3 loop spans 18 amino acids. The CDR3 region has the DNA TGTGCCAGCAGCCATCGGACGCTAGCGGGAGGGCCAGCCGGGGAGCTGTTTTTT. Translation gives CASSHRTLAGGPAGELFF.

The V gene is TRBV10-3, the J gene TRBJ2-5, with 9 bases identical to TRBD2. The ends lost 3 bases at V and 7 bases at J; junction bases unmatched: 6. The germline V gene has CDR1 ENHRY and CDR2 SYGVKD. This CDR3 comprises 14 residues. In nucleotides, the CDR3 is TGTGCCATCAGTGAAGGCGGGAGGGAGGGGACCCAGTACTTC. This sequence encodes CAISEGGREGTQYF.